One sample yielded the 5 T cell receptor beta chains listed below, sequenced in a study of technical replicates of blood from four donors. Measured with immunoSEQ multiplex PCR; TCRdb has only the in-frame clones, and not every one. The sample has nearly 80,000 clones, roughly 96% seen once. Input material: T cells isolated from PBMCs. Receptor source: a human donor in good health.

This chain links TRBV7-8 with TRBJ2-7; TRBD1 is a possible D gene (5 bases). This CDR3 contains 15 residues. Trimming left V 3 bases short and J 0 bases short, with 12 bases between. The V gene's germline CDR1 is SGHVS and CDR2 FQNEAQ. CDR3 nucleotide sequence: TGTGCCAGCAGCTTGGCCGTTGGGGCCTCCTACGAGCAGTACTTC. Translating it yields CASSLAVGASYEQYF.

The chain employs TRBV5-6 and TRBJ2-7; 10 bases fit TRBD1. The CDR3 consists of 12 residues. Germline assignment: CDR1 SGHDT and CDR2 YYEEEE. The junction had 2 bases not matched to a gene; V was cut back by 4 bases and J by 7 bases. Here the CDR3 reads CASSDRGLEQYF. CDR3 DNA: TGTGCCAGCAGCGACAGGGGGCTTGAGCAGTACTTC.

This chain joins TRBV30 and TRBJ2-7, with a possible D match to TRBD2 (6 bases). CDR1 GTSNPN and CDR2 SVGIG come from the germline V gene (reference sequence). Trimming cost V 2 bases and J 4 bases, with 15 bases left between them. CDR3 length: 14 residues. CDR3 nucleotide sequence: TGTGCCTGGAGTTGGAGGCTTGGACTATACGAGCAGTACTTC. Translated, it gives CAWSWRLGLYEQYF.

The V gene is TRBV9, the J gene TRBJ1-2; D possibly corresponds to TRBD1 (6 bases). Germline V lookup: CDR1 SGDLS, CDR2 YYNGEE. The CDR3 has 15 amino acids. Trimming took 3 bases from V and 4 from J, leaving 16 bases between them. The CDR3 reads CASSDTGLLAYGYTF. CDR3 nucleotide sequence: TGTGCCAGCAGCGACACAGGGCTCCTAGCCTATGGCTACACCTTC. The entire variable domain, with the rest obtained from reference TRBV9 and TRBJ1-2, is as follows: DSGVTQTPKHLITATGQRVTLRCSPRSGDLSVYWYQQSLDQGLQFLIQYYNGEERAKGNILERFSAQQFPDLHSELNLSSLELGDSALYFCASSDTGLLAYGYTFGSGTRLTVV.

J is TRBJ2-4 and V is TRBV5-1; tentative D call: TRBD1 (6 bases). This CDR3 is 15 amino acids long. The V gene's germline CDR1 is SGHRS and CDR2 YFSETQ. V lost 8 bases, J lost 8 bases, and 23 bases lay in between. The CDR3, as DNA: TGCGCCAGTGGGGCCTCGGTACAGGGACAAGACATTCAGTACTTC. It yields the protein CASGASVQGQDIQYF.